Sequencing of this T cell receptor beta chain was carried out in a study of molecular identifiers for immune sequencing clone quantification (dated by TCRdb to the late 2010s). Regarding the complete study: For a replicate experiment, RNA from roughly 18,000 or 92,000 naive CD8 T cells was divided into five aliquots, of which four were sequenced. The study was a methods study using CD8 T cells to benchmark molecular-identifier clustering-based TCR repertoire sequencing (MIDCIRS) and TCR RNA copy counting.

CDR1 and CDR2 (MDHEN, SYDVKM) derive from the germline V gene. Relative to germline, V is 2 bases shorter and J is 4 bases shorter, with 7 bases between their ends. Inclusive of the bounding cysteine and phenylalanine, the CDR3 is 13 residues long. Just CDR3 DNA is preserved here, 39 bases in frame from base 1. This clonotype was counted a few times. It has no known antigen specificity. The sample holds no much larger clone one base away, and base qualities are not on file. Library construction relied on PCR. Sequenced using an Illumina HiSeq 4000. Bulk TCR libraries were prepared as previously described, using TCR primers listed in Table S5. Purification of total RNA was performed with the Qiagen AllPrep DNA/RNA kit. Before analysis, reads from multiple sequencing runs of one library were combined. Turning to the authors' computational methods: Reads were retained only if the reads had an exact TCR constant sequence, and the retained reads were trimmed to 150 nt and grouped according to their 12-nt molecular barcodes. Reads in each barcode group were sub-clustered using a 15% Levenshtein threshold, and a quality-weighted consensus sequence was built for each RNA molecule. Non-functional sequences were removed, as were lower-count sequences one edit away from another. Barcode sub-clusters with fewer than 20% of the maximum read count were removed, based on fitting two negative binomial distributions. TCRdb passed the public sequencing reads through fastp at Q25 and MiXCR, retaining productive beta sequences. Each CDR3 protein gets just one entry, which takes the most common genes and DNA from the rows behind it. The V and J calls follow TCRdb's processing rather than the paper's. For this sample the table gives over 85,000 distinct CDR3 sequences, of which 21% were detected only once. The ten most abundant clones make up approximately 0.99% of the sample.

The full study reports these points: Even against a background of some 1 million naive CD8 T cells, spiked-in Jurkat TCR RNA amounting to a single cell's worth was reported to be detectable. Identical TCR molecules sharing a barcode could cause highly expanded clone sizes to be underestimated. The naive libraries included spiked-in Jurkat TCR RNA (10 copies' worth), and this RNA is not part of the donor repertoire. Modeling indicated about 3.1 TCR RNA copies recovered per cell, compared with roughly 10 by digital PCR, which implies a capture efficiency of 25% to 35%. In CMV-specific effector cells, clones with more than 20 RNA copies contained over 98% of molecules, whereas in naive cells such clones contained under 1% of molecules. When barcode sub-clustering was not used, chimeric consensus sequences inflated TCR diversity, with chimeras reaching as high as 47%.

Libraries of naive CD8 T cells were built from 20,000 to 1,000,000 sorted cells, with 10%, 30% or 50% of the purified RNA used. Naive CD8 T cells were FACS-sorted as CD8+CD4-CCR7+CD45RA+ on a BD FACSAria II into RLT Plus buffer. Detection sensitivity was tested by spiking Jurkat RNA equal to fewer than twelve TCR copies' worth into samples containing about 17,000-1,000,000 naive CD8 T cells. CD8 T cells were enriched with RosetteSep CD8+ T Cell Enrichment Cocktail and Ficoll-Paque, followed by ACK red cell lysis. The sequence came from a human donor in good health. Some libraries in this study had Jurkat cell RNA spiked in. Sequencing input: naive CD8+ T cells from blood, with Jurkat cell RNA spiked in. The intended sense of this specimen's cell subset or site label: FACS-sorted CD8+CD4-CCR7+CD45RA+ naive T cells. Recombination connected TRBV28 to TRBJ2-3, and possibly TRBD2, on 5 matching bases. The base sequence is TGTGCCAGCAGTTTAGATAGCGCAGATACGCAGTATTTT. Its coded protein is CASSLDSADTQYF.